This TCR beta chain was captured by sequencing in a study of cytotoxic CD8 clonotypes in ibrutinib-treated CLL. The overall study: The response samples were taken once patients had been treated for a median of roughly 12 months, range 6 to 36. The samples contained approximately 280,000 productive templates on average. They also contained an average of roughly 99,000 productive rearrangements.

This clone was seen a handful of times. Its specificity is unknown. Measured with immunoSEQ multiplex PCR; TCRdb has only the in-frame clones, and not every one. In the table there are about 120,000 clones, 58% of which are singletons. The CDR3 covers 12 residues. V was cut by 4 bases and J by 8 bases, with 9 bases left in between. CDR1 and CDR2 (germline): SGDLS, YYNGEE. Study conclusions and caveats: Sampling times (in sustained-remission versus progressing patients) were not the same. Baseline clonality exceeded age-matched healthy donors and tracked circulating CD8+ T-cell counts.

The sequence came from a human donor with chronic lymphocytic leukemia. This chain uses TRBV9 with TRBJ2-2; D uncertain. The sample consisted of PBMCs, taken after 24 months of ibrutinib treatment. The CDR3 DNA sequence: TGTGCCAGCAGCCCCCCCAAGGGGGAGCTGTTTTTT. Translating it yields CASSPPKGELFF.